One and the same sample provided the 29 T cell receptor beta chains below, sequenced in a study of blood T cell repertoires in COVID-19. TCRdb's copy holds only in-frame clones and misses some; the assay was immunoSEQ multiplex PCR. The sample has more than 200,000 clones; approximately 88% are singletons. The sequenced sample consisted of PBMCs or T cells enriched from blood (not recorded which). Source of these receptors: a woman between 25 and 40 years old who had been exposed to COVID-19.

The gene calls are TRBV3-1 (or the pseudogene TRBV3-2) and TRBJ2-7; D is possibly TRBD2 (5 bases). The CDR3 loop spans 13 amino acids. Germline CDR1 is LGHDT and CDR2 is YNNKEL (reference sequence). Trimming removed 5 bases from V and 4 bases from J, with 12 bases in between. This CDR3 reads CASSSGNQYEQYF. The CDR3 DNA is TGTGCCAGCAGCTCGGGGAATCAGTACGAGCAGTACTTC.

This chain connects TRBV6-6 to TRBJ2-5, with D hard to call. CDR1 MNHNY and CDR2 SVGAGI come from the germline V gene (reference sequence). This CDR3 is built from 14 residues. V dropped 4 bases and J dropped 5 bases, with 14 bases sitting between them. The CDR3 region is CASSLPSLRETQYF. The CDR3 DNA follows: TGTGCCAGCAGTTTACCCTCCCTGAGGGAGACCCAGTACTTC.

This clone was seen a single time. This rearrangement joins TRBV7-9 to TRBJ1-1; 12 nucleotides line up with TRBD1. This CDR3 is built from 17 residues. Germline loops: CDR1 SEHNR, CDR2 FQNEAQ (reference sequence). After removal of 5 bases from V and 3 bases from J, the junction contained 10 bases not matched to a gene. Written as DNA, the CDR3 is TGTGCCAGCAGCCCGCAACGGGGACAGGGGGCGGACACTGAAGCTTTCTTT. Translated, it gives CASSPQRGQGADTEAFF.

The V and J genes are TRBV2 and TRBJ2-5, with TRBD2 matching over 13 bases. The ends lost 4 bases at V and 5 bases at J; junction bases unmatched: 7. CDR1 is SNHLY, CDR2 FYNNEI, per germline. The CDR3 loop spans 16 amino acids. As DNA, the CDR3 is TGTGCCAGCAGTGGTGGACTAGCGGGAGTTATGGAGACCCAGTACTTC. Its protein is CASSGGLAGVMETQYF.

The chain employs TRBV7-9 and TRBJ1-2, with D unresolved. Trimming removed 2 bases at V and 3 bases at J, with 19 bases between. Per germline, CDR1 SEHNR and CDR2 FQNEAQ (reference sequence). This CDR3 has 17 residues. The CDR3 DNA sequence: TGTGCCAGCAGCTTATATATGGCGGGCAGAATAGACTATGGCTACACCTTC. Protein sequence: CASSLYMAGRIDYGYTF.

The chain employs TRBV18 and TRBJ2-5; a weak D match, TRBD2 (6 bases). The V end was cut by 3 bases, the J end by 5 bases, with 22 bases between. Per germline, CDR1 KGHSH and CDR2 LQKENI. The CDR3 runs to 17 residues. The CDR3 nucleotides are TGTGCCAGCTCACCGAAAGACCCAGCCGGAGGGGTGGAGACCCAGTACTTC. Translation: CASSPKDPAGGVETQYF.

The chain combines TRBV6-5 with TRBJ1-2; possible D gene TRBD1, 5 bases. CDR1 is MNHEY and CDR2 is SVGAGI in the germline V gene. Trimming took 2 bases from V and 4 from J, leaving 8 bases between them. The CDR3 spans 13 residues. CDR3 nucleotides: TGTGCCAGCAGTTACAGCCAGGGCTATGGCTACACCTTC. Its protein product is CASSYSQGYGYTF.

This clone came up once. The chain combines TRBV5-1 with TRBJ1-6; 9 bases match TRBD1. V was pared by 3 bases and J by 6 bases, with 7 bases of the junction left unmatched. CDR3 length: 16 amino acids. Germline-derived CDR1 and CDR2 are SGHRS and YFSETQ. The CDR3 sequence is CASSWEGTGPNSPLHF. The CDR3 region has the DNA TGCGCCAGCAGCTGGGAAGGGACAGGGCCTAATTCACCCCTCCACTTT.

The gene calls are TRBV5-1 and TRBJ1-1; no definite D call. Germline loops: CDR1 SGHRS, CDR2 YFSETQ. The V end was cut by 6 bases, the J end by 3 bases, with 12 bases between. This CDR3 spans 13 amino acids. The CDR3 spells CASNLSEDTEAFF. DNA of the CDR3: TGCGCCAGCAACCTATCGGAGGACACTGAAGCTTTCTTT.

This clone is a singleton in its sample. This chain connects TRBV4-2 to TRBJ2-3; TRBD1 matches 9 bases. The CDR3 loop spans 18 amino acids. CDR1 is LGHNA and CDR2 is YNFKEQ in the germline V gene. The ends lost 0 bases at V and 7 bases at J; junction bases unmatched: 14. The CDR3 DNA sequence: TGTGCCAGCAGCCAAGATTCTGTCGGGGACAGGGTTTCAAATACGCAGTATTTT. It specifies CASSQDSVGDRVSNTQYF.

V and J are TRBV4-1 and TRBJ2-7, with D maybe TRBD1 (5 bases). The CDR3 totals 12 residues. CDR1 MGHRA and CDR2 YSYEKL come from the germline V gene. Trimming left V 2 bases short and J 6 bases short, with 8 bases between. The CDR3 sequence: CASSQNTGEQYF. CDR3 nucleotides: TGCGCCAGCAGCCAAAACACAGGCGAGCAGTACTTC.

The chain couples TRBV19 to TRBJ1-1; no clear D. Germline lookup yields CDR1 LNHDA and CDR2 SQIVND (reference sequence). Trimming took 3 bases from V and 6 from J, leaving 11 bases between them. This CDR3 has 13 amino acids. The CDR3 DNA sequence: TGTGCCAGTAGTATGCTCCGGAGAGCTGAAGCTTTCTTT. It codes for CASSMLRRAEAFF.

This clone was seen only a few times. The chain uses TRBV10-2 and TRBJ1-3, with D unresolved. The CDR3 extends over 13 amino acids. V was pared by 6 bases and J by 2 bases, with 8 bases between. Germline assignment: CDR1 WSHSY and CDR2 SAAADI. In DNA, the CDR3 is TGCGCCAGCAGGGAGGGCACTGGAAACACCATATATTTT. Protein product: CASREGTGNTIYF.

CDR3 bases: TGCGCCAGCAGCTTGACAGGGGAGAAAAATTCACCCCTCCACTTT. Amino acids: CASSLTGEKNSPLHF. The chain is built from TRBV5-1 and TRBJ1-6, with 7 bases matching TRBD1. Losses at the gene ends were 1 base for V and 7 bases for J; bases not matched to a gene: 5. CDR3 size: 15 residues. Germline-derived CDR1 and CDR2 are SGHRS and YFSETQ.

V usage is TRBV12-3 or TRBV12-4 and J usage is TRBJ1-1, with D possibly being TRBD1 (6 bases). V shed 2 bases and J shed 5 bases, with 9 bases lying between them. The CDR3 is made up of 13 amino acids. The CDR3, as DNA: TGTGCCAGCAGTTTACGGACAGCTACTGAAGCTTTCTTT. Its translation: CASSLRTATEAFF.

The chain carries TRBV11-2 and TRBJ2-4, with D possibly matching TRBD2 (6 bases). The V end was cut by 5 bases, the J end by 0 bases, with 17 bases between. The CDR3 has 17 amino acids. Per the germline V gene, CDR1 is SGHAT and CDR2 is FQNNGV. The CDR3, as DNA: TGTGCCAGCAGCCTTAGCGGCCTGCTACTAGCCAAAAACATTCAGTACTTC. It translates to CASSLSGLLLAKNIQYF.

This chain links TRBV19 with TRBJ2-7; 10 bases agree with TRBD2. Per germline, CDR1 LNHDA and CDR2 SQIVND (reference sequence). The CDR3 runs to 15 residues. J was trimmed by 4 bases and V by 4 bases; bases with no gene match: 7. The CDR3 protein is CASSNGSGRAYEQYF. CDR3 bases: TGTGCCAGTAGTAACGGAAGCGGGAGGGCGTACGAGCAGTACTTC.

V usage is TRBV14 and J usage is TRBJ1-2; 7 positions match TRBD1. The V gene's germline CDR1 is SGHDN and CDR2 FVKESK. V lost 5 bases and J lost 4; bases outside the gene matches: 7. The CDR3 runs to 14 residues. DNA for the CDR3: TGTGCCAGCAGCAGCGGACAGGCGATCTATGGCTACACCTTC. Translated: CASSSGQAIYGYTF.

This clone was seen just once. The chain links TRBV5-1 to TRBJ2-3; 8 bases match TRBD1. Per the germline V gene, CDR1 is SGHRS and CDR2 is YFSETQ. This CDR3 is built from 14 residues. Trimming cost V 3 bases and J 1 base; bases outside gene matches: 1. The chain's CDR3 is CASSSGQGTDTQYF. CDR3 nucleotide sequence: TGCGCCAGCAGCTCGGGACAGGGCACAGATACGCAGTATTTT.

The chain combines TRBV12-3 or TRBV12-4 with TRBJ2-3, with 7 bases fitting TRBD2. The CDR3 contains 13 residues. The V and J ends lost 6 bases and 4 bases, in that order; junction bases with no gene match: 4. This CDR3 reads CASRSGGPDTQYF. Here the CDR3 DNA reads TGTGCCAGCAGATCGGGAGGCCCAGATACGCAGTATTTT.

This rearrangement joins TRBV2 to TRBJ2-7; 7 nucleotides align to TRBD1. There are 13 residues in the CDR3. Unmatched junction bases numbered 5, after V lost 6 bases and J lost 3 bases. Germline CDR1 is SNHLY and CDR2 is FYNNEI. As DNA, the CDR3 is TGTGCCAGCAGCCCTGACAGGGTCTACGAGCAGTACTTC. This gives the protein CASSPDRVYEQYF.

The chain employs TRBV6-5 and TRBJ1-5; perhaps TRBD1 as D (6 bases). This CDR3 contains 15 residues. The germline CDR1 and CDR2 sequences are MNHEY and SVGAGI. Trimming stripped 0 bases from V and 6 bases from J, with 12 bases between. DNA of the CDR3: TGTGCCAGCAGTTACTCGGGAGGGGGGAGTCAGCCCCAGCATTTT. Translating gives CASSYSGGGSQPQHF.

V is TRBV29-1 and J is TRBJ2-7; D perhaps matches TRBD1 (5 bases). The V gene lost 4 bases and the J gene lost 3 bases, with 13 bases spanning the gap. Per the germline V gene, CDR1 is SQVTM and CDR2 is ANQGSEA. The CDR3 is 13 residues long. CDR3 in DNA: TGCAGCGTTGTTTTTGCCAGGGACTACGAGCAGTACTTC. This encodes CSVVFARDYEQYF.

The rearrangement uses TRBV15 and TRBJ2-7, with TRBD2 matching 9 bases. Germline V gene data show CDR1 as LNHNV and CDR2 as YYDKDF (reference sequence). Trimming cost V 1 base and J 1 base; bases outside gene matches: 5. This CDR3 contains 16 residues. CDR3 sequence: CATSRGRLADSYEQYF. In nucleotides, the CDR3 is TGTGCCACCAGCAGAGGCCGACTAGCGGATTCCTACGAGCAGTACTTC. The full variable domain, with the rest looked up from reference TRBV15 and TRBJ2-7, is DAMVIQNPRYQVTQFGKPVTLSCSQTLNHNVMYWYQQKSSQAPKLLFHYYDKDFNNEADTPDNFQSRRPNTSFCFLDIRSPGLGDTAMYLCATSRGRLADSYEQYFGPGTRLTVT.

The V call is TRBV11-2, the J call TRBJ2-7, with D tentatively TRBD1 (6 bases). The CDR3 is made up of 16 amino acids. Trimming cost V 0 bases and J 2 bases, with 14 bases left between them. Per germline, CDR1 SGHAT and CDR2 FQNNGV. This chain's CDR3 is CASSLDVGQGTYEQYF. Written as DNA, the CDR3 is TGTGCCAGCAGCTTAGATGTAGGGCAGGGGACCTACGAGCAGTACTTC.

V gene TRBV9 combines with J gene TRBJ1-4, with 11 nucleotides matching TRBD1. The CDR3 contains 15 residues. Germline-derived CDR1 and CDR2 are SGDLS and YYNGEE. With V trimmed by 4 bases and J by 6 bases, 5 bases remained unmatched. CDR3 DNA: TGTGCCAGCAGCTTCACGGGACAGGGGGATGAAAAACTGTTTTTT. It encodes CASSFTGQGDEKLFF.

The chain carries TRBV4-1 and TRBJ2-3, with TRBD2 as a possible D gene (6 bases). The CDR3 totals 16 residues. Trimming took off 2 bases at V and 5 bases at J, with 17 bases between the two ends. Germline V gene lookup returns CDR1 MGHRA and CDR2 YSYEKL. CDR3 nucleotides: TGCGCCAGCAGCCAAAGTAGGGCGGGATCCAAAGATACGCAGTATTTT. Translation gives CASSQSRAGSKDTQYF.

The chain carries TRBV23-1 and TRBJ1-2; 9 bases fit TRBD1. TRBV23-1 falls under the ORF class, with uncertain function. The CDR3 is made up of 18 amino acids. The J segment lost 6 bases and the V segment lost 6 bases, leaving 20 bases of the junction unmatched. The CDR3 here is CASSHPGTGSVPCDGYTF. The CDR3 coding sequence is TGCGCCAGCAGCCATCCGGGGACAGGGTCGGTACCTTGCGATGGCTACACCTTC.

The chain carries TRBV5-1 and TRBJ2-5; D is perhaps TRBD1 (6 bases). Trimming removed 2 bases at V and 5 bases at J, with 16 bases between. CDR3 length equals 15 residues. Germline V gene lookup returns CDR1 SGHRS and CDR2 YFSETQ. The CDR3 reads CASSFGQGQMETQYF. Here the CDR3 DNA reads TGCGCCAGCAGCTTCGGGCAGGGGCAGATGGAGACCCAGTACTTC.